The source of this T cell receptor beta chain is a study of shared clonotypes between healthy human individuals. The data were produced by immunoSEQ multiplex PCR, yet TCRdb's version contains in-frame clones alone and is incomplete. The data hold over 750,000 clones, with just over 95% observed a single time. The CDR3 contains 17 residues. The V segment lost 4 bases and the J segment 3 bases; nucleotides outside the gene matches: 8. CDR1 WSHSY and CDR2 SAAADI come from the germline V gene. Naive CD8 cells, CD45RO-negative and positively selected for CCR7, excluded terminally differentiated effector memory CD45RA+ cells. Caucasian adults residing in Nashville, Tennessee made up all the donors.

The specimen was naive CD8+ T cells sorted from blood. The TCR comes from a man aged 25-45 years in good health. The chain recombines TRBV10-2 with TRBJ2-6; TRBD1 agrees at 8 bases. CDR3 protein: CASSGWTGRLGANVLTF. The CDR3, as DNA: TGCGCCAGCAGTGGTTGGACAGGGCGACTTGGGGCCAACGTCCTGACTTTC.